This T cell receptor (beta chain) was captured in a study of blood T cell repertoires in COVID-19. Study-wide context: From the United States, Italy and Spain came samples of acute and convalescent COVID-19.

This clone appeared a single time. CDR3 size: 14 residues. Germline trimming cut 2 bases from V and 8 bases from J; bases unmatched to any gene: 5. Germline CDR1 and CDR2: SNHLY and FYNNEI. Study processing details: Nucleated cell number was recorded as an estimate derived from reference gene primer amplification. The table came from immunoSEQ multiplex PCR; TCRdb's copy has only in-frame clones and leaves some out. The D gene and trimming were derived from the DNA, and the V and J assignments and clone size from that table. The profile shows 200,000 to 250,000 clones, around four fifths of them singletons.

Specimen: peripheral blood. The clonotype originates from a woman aged 80 or over with COVID-19, enrolled during active disease. The chain uses TRBV2 and TRBJ1-4, with 7 bases that match TRBD1. CDR3 sequence (DNA): TGTGCCAGCAGTGAACAAGGGGGCAGGGAAAAACTGTTTTTT. Amino acid sequence: CASSEQGGREKLFF.